These T cell receptor beta chains were read from a single sample in a study of T cell repertoires in cytomegalovirus infection. From the reads, TCRdb called clonotypes with MiXCR, one entry per CDR3 protein. The sample includes some 700,000 distinct CDR3 sequences, roughly 36% of them seen just once. The specimen sequenced was PBMCs. Every receptor here comes from a human donor in good health (CMV status not recorded). Some clones in this sample may be carry-over from other donors' samples. The CDR3 runs from the conserved cysteine through the conserved F or W. Fields, in order: J gene, V gene, CDR3 length, D gene, clone size, CDR3 protein, CDR3 DNA. D genes are given only for firm matches. Clone size is stated in some rows and not others, as once, few, many or a class when expanded.

TRBJ1-2	TRBV7-2	12	.	many	CASSRRDYGYTF	TGTGCCAGCAGCCGACGGGACTATGGCTACACCTTC
TRBJ1-2	TRBV7-9	18	TRBD1	many	CASSWLRDRTSPNYGYTF	TGTGCCAGCAGCTGGCTCCGGGACAGGACTTCCCCAAACTATGGCTACACCTTC
TRBJ1-1	TRBV27	15	.	few	CASSSHRDHPPEAFF	TGTGCCAGCAGTTCCCACCGGGACCACCCCCCTGAAGCTTTCTTT
TRBJ2-7	TRBV7-2	13	TRBD2	many	CASSSRGDYEQYF	TGTGCCAGCAGCTCCCGGGGGGACTACGAGCAGTACTTC
TRBJ1-1	TRBV12-3/TRBV12-4	14	.	.	CASTIQVMNTEAFF	TGTGCCAGCACTATACAGGTCATGAACACTGAAGCTTTCTTT
TRBJ2-5	TRBV7-2	17	.	many	CASSLVWSERYQETQYF	TGTGCCAGCAGCTTAGTTTGGTCAGAGAGGTACCAAGAGACCCAGTACTTC
TRBJ2-2	TRBV19	15	.	.	CASALGRANTGELFF	TGTGCCAGTGCCTTGGGGCGGGCCAACACCGGGGAGCTGTTTTTT
TRBJ2-1	TRBV12-3/TRBV12-4	17	TRBD2	few	CASSLRIAGSSYNEQFF	TGTGCCAGCAGTTTACGGATAGCGGGGAGCTCCTACAATGAGCAGTTCTTC
TRBJ1-6	TRBV4-3	17	TRBD1	.	CASSQLGQGAIRDALHF	TGCGCCAGCAGCCAATTAGGACAGGGGGCGATTCGTGATGCCCTCCACTTT
TRBJ2-7	TRBV2	14	.	once	CASIEAELTYEQYF	TGTGCCAGCATCGAGGCGGAGCTTACCTACGAGCAGTACTTC
TRBJ2-7	TRBV11-2	15	.	.	CASSPTGAGIYEQYF	TGTGCCAGCAGCCCCACCGGAGCAGGGATCTACGAGCAGTACTTC
TRBJ2-7	TRBV6-8	13	.	few	CASSYSRGREQYF	TGTGCCAGCAGTTACTCTAGAGGGCGGGAGCAGTACTTC
TRBJ2-2	TRBV6-5	16	TRBD2	.	CASSYSGAGITGELFF	TGTGCCAGCAGTTACTCTGGAGCGGGGATCACCGGGGAGCTGTTTTTT
TRBJ2-2	TRBV24-1	14	.	.	CATSPGANTGELFF	TGTGCCACCTCCCCAGGCGCGAACACCGGGGAGCTGTTTTTT
TRBJ2-5	TRBV28	15	TRBD1	.	CATSLRGQYQETQYF	TGTGCCACCTCTCTCAGGGGACAGTACCAAGAGACCCAGTACTTC
TRBJ2-7	TRBV5-6	14	.	.	CASSPAGRVNEQYF	TGTGCCAGCAGCCCCGCGGGACGAGTAAACGAGCAGTACTTC
TRBJ1-2	TRBV6-1	15	TRBD1	.	CASRWTGRGGGGYTF	TGTGCCAGCAGATGGACAGGCCGGGGAGGTGGAGGCTACACCTTC
TRBJ2-3	TRBV12-3/TRBV12-4	15	.	.	CASSSRGTGTDTQYF	TGTGCCAGCAGTTCTCGGGGGACGGGCACAGATACGCAGTATTTT
TRBJ2-3	TRBV11-2	12	TRBD1	.	CASSSRTGTQYF	TGTGCCAGCAGCTCTAGGACAGGAACGCAGTATTTT
TRBJ2-1	TRBV7-9	17	.	.	CASSLTGGQSAYNEQFF	TGTGCCAGCAGCTTAACGGGGGGACAGAGTGCCTACAATGAGCAGTTCTTC
TRBJ2-2	TRBV6-1	12	.	few	CASSYPAGELFF	TGTGCCAGCAGTTACCCCGCCGGGGAGCTGTTTTTT
TRBJ1-5	TRBV2	18	TRBD1	few	CASSPFTFRGRPDQPQHF	TGTGCCAGCAGCCCATTCACTTTCAGGGGGCGTCCTGATCAGCCCCAGCATTTT
TRBJ1-5	TRBV24-1	22	TRBD1	.	CATNPDRENGEVRSSVNQPQHF	TGTGCCACCAACCCCGACAGGGAGAATGGCGAAGTACGGAGTTCGGTAAATCAGCCCCAGCATTTT
TRBJ1-5	TRBV6-1	15	TRBD1	few	CASKMTGLLSQPQHF	TGTGCCAGCAAGATGACAGGGCTCCTCAGTCAGCCCCAGCATTTT
TRBJ2-3	TRBV4-1	16	TRBD2	once	CASSQEDRGVTDTQYF	TGCGCCAGCAGCCAAGAGGATCGGGGGGTCACAGATACGCAGTATTTT
TRBJ2-1	TRBV7-2	15	TRBD1	many	CASSLGQGMWYEQFF	TGTGCCAGCAGCTTGGGACAGGGGATGTGGTATGAGCAGTTCTTC
TRBJ2-5	TRBV7-2	14	.	few	CASSLAGTAETQYF	TGTGCCAGCAGCTTAGCAGGCACAGCTGAGACCCAGTACTTC
TRBJ2-7	TRBV28	15	.	.	CASSSDRRRGYEQYF	TGTGCCAGCAGCTCCGACAGGCGCAGGGGCTACGAGCAGTACTTC
TRBJ1-6	TRBV28	19	TRBD1	few	CASSLLTTGSSSYNSPLHF	TGTGCCAGCAGTCTTCTCACGACAGGGTCGAGCTCCTATAATTCACCCCTCCACTTT
TRBJ1-5	TRBV27	15	TRBD1	.	CASSDKGGAFQPQHF	TGTGCCAGCAGTGATAAAGGGGGCGCGTTTCAGCCCCAGCATTTT
TRBJ1-1	TRBV5-6	14	.	few	CASSPPTGTSEAFF	TGTGCCAGCAGCCCCCCCACGGGGACCTCTGAAGCTTTCTTT
TRBJ2-1	TRBV5-1	15	.	few	CASSLVGLEYNEQFF	TGCGCCAGCAGCTTGGTGGGACTGGAGTACAATGAGCAGTTCTTC
TRBJ2-5	TRBV6-6	13	.	.	CASDMGRKETQYF	TGTGCCAGCGATATGGGGAGGAAAGAGACCCAGTACTTC
TRBJ1-2	TRBV30	11	.	.	CAWSWVGGYTF	TGTGCCTGGAGTTGGGTTGGGGGCTACACCTTC
TRBJ1-1	TRBV5-3	14	.	.	CASSLGVANTEALF	TGTGCCAGCAGCTTGGGGGTGGCGAACACTGAAGCTTTATTT
TRBJ1-4	TRBV20-1	13	.	.	CSARTLKNEKLFF	TGCAGTGCAAGGACCTTGAAAAATGAAAAACTGTTTTTT
TRBJ2-4	TRBV28	15	.	.	CASSDSPRGKNIQYF	TGTGCCAGCAGTGATAGTCCGCGGGGCAAAAACATTCAGTACTTC
TRBJ2-3	TRBV10-2	18	TRBD2	many	CASRGLAGGPTPPDTQYF	TGCGCCAGCAGGGGACTAGCGGGGGGGCCTACTCCCCCAGATACGCAGTATTTT
TRBJ1-3	TRBV12-3/TRBV12-4	13	.	.	CASRGFPGNTIYF	TGTGCCAGCAGGGGGTTCCCTGGAAACACCATATATTTT
TRBJ1-5	TRBV12-3/TRBV12-4	14	.	few	CASSFISRNQPQHF	TGTGCCAGCAGTTTTATCTCGCGCAATCAGCCCCAGCATTTT
TRBJ2-1	TRBV19	15	.	few	CASTGLATSYNEQFF	TGTGCCAGTACAGGACTGGCCACCTCCTACAATGAGCAGTTCTTC